This TCR beta chain was obtained from a study of shared clonotypes between healthy human individuals. Across the study: There were three CD4 naive, three CD4 memory, two CD8 naive and one CD8 memory plates per donor. Study findings and constraints: The study found about 5% of naive CD4 clonotypes shared across a handful of donors.

Turning to this clone: Its antigen is undetermined.

TCRdb's table, derived via immunoSEQ multiplex PCR, lists solely in-frame clones and lacks some. The sample yields over a million clones, under 80% seen once. This CDR3 has 13 amino acids. Germline CDR1 is SGHTA and CDR2 is FQGNSA. V dropped 5 bases and J dropped 6 bases, with 11 bases sitting between them. The chain employs TRBV7-2 and TRBJ1-5; D gene unclear. The source is a man aged 18-30 years in good health. The material sequenced was memory CD4+ T cells sorted from blood. Indicated subset: CD45RA-negative fraction. As DNA, the CDR3 is TGTGCCAGCAGCCAAGATCTGGGTCAGCCCCAGCATTTT. This gives the protein CASSQDLGQPQHF.